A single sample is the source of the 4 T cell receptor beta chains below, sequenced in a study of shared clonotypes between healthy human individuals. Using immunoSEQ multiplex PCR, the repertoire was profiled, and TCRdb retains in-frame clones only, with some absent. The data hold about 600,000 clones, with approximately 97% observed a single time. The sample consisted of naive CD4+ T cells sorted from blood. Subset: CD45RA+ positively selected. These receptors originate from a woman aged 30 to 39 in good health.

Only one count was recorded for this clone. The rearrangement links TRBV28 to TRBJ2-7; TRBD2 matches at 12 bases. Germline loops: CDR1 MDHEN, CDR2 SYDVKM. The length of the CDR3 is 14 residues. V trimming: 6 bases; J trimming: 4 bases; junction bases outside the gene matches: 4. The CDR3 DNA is TGTGCCAGCAGCCCTAGCGGGGGGGTGTACGAGCAGTACTTC. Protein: CASSPSGGVYEQYF.

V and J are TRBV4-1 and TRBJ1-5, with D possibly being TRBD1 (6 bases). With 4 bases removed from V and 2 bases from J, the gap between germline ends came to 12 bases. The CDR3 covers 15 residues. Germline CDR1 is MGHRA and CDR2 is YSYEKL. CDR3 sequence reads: CASSPGGQGNQPQHF. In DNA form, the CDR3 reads TGCGCCAGCAGCCCCGGGGGGCAGGGCAATCAGCCCCAGCATTTT.

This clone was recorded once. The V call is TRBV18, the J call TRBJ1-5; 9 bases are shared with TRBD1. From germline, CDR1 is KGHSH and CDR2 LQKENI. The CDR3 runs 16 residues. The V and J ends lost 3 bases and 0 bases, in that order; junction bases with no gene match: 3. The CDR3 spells CASSPGQGHSNQPQHF. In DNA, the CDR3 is TGTGCCAGCTCACCGGGACAGGGCCATAGCAATCAGCCCCAGCATTTT.

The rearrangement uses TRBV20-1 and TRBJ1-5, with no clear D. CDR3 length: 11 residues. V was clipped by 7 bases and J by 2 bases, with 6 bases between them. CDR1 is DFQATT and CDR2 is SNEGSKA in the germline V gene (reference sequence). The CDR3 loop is CSVLGNQPQHF. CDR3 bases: TGCAGTGTCTTAGGCAATCAGCCCCAGCATTTT.